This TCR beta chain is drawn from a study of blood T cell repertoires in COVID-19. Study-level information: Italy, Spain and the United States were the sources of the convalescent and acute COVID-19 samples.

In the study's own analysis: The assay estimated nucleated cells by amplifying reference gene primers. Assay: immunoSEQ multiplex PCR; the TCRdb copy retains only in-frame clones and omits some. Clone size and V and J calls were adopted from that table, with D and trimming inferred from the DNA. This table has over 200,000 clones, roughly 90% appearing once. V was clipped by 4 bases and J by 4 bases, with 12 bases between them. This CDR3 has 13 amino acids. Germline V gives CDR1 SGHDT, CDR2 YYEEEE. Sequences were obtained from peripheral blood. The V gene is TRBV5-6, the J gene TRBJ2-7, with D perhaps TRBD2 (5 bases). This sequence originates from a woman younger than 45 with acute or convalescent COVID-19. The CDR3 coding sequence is TGTGCCAGCAGCGGTTTCCGGGATTACGAGCAGTACTTC. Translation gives CASSGFRDYEQYF.